This is a list of T cell receptor beta chains from one sample in a study of early T cells in non-severe SARS-CoV-2 infection. One entry per CDR3 protein results from TCRdb running MiXCR on the 5' RACE reads. The sample lists 99,000 or so distinct CDR3 sequences, around 16% seen once, with 1.3% in the top ten. Sequenced input: whole blood. The receptor set was obtained from an adult who was a healthcare worker with PCR-confirmed SARS-CoV-2 infection or an uninfected control (not recorded which). The CDR3 runs from the conserved cysteine through the conserved F or W. The order of the fields is J gene, clone size, V gene, D gene, CDR3 DNA, CDR3 protein. The D gene is left open where the match is weak. Clone sizes are given selectively: once, few, many, or a class where the clone is expanded.

j_gene: TRBJ1-1
abundance: NA
v_gene: TRBV6-6
d_gene: NA
CDR3nt: TGTGCCAGCAGTTCATTGAAAAGTGCTGAAGCTTTCTTT
CDR3aa: CASSSLKSAEAFF

j_gene: TRBJ2-3
abundance: few
v_gene: TRBV20-1
d_gene: NA
CDR3nt: TGCAGTGTCTCCTCGGACACAGATACGCAGTATTTT
CDR3aa: CSVSSDTDTQYF

j_gene: TRBJ2-1
abundance: many
v_gene: TRBV30
d_gene: NA
CDR3nt: TGTGCCTGGGGGGACAATGAGCAGTTCTTC
CDR3aa: CAWGDNEQFF

j_gene: TRBJ2-7
abundance: few
v_gene: TRBV2
d_gene: NA
CDR3nt: TGTGCCAGCAGTTCCCAAGGTAGCTCCTACGAGCAGTACTTC
CDR3aa: CASSSQGSSYEQYF

j_gene: TRBJ2-5
abundance: NA
v_gene: TRBV28
d_gene: NA
CDR3nt: TGTGCCAGCAGCCGCGGGGACCGAGAGACCCAGTACTTC
CDR3aa: CASSRGDRETQYF

j_gene: TRBJ2-1
abundance: few
v_gene: TRBV6-1
d_gene: NA
CDR3nt: TGTGCCAGCAGTGAAAGGACCACGGGCCGCAATGAGCAGTTCTTC
CDR3aa: CASSERTTGRNEQFF

j_gene: TRBJ1-5
abundance: NA
v_gene: TRBV6-2/TRBV6-3
d_gene: NA
CDR3nt: TGTGCCAGCAGTCGACTGTCGGATCAGCCCCAGCATTTT
CDR3aa: CASSRLSDQPQHF

j_gene: TRBJ2-5
abundance: NA
v_gene: TRBV4-3
d_gene: NA
CDR3nt: TGCGCCAGCAGCCAAGGCAGGCTACCACAAGAGACCCAGTACTTC
CDR3aa: CASSQGRLPQETQYF

j_gene: TRBJ1-3
abundance: NA
v_gene: TRBV10-2
d_gene: TRBD1
CDR3nt: TGCGCCAGCAGGACAGGGTGGAACACCATATATTTT
CDR3aa: CASRTGWNTIYF

j_gene: TRBJ2-2
abundance: NA
v_gene: TRBV11-2
d_gene: NA
CDR3nt: TGTGCCAGCAGCCAAATCGAGGCGAACGCGAACACCGGGGAGCTGTTTTTT
CDR3aa: CASSQIEANANTGELFF

j_gene: TRBJ2-7
abundance: few
v_gene: TRBV11-2
d_gene: NA
CDR3nt: TGTGCCAGCAGCTTAGCAGCTACCGAGCAGTACTTC
CDR3aa: CASSLAATEQYF

j_gene: TRBJ1-6
abundance: NA
v_gene: TRBV7-2
d_gene: NA
CDR3nt: TGTGCCAGCAGCTTAGTTGGGCAGGGTGGTCCACCCCTCCACTTT
CDR3aa: CASSLVGQGGPPLHF

j_gene: TRBJ2-4
abundance: NA
v_gene: TRBV21-1
d_gene: NA
CDR3nt: TGTGCCAGCAACAATCGGGGGTACGTGAGGGCCAAAAACATTCAGTACTTC
CDR3aa: CASNNRGYVRAKNIQYF

j_gene: TRBJ2-2
abundance: NA
v_gene: TRBV24-1
d_gene: NA
CDR3nt: TGTGCCACCAGTGATTTGCAGGGAAACGGGGAGCTGTTTTTT
CDR3aa: CATSDLQGNGELFF

j_gene: TRBJ2-1
abundance: few
v_gene: TRBV20-1
d_gene: TRBD2
CDR3nt: TGCAGTGCTAGAGATCAGACTAGCCTATCCGAGCAGTTCTTC
CDR3aa: CSARDQTSLSEQFF

j_gene: TRBJ2-2
abundance: few
v_gene: TRBV12-3/TRBV12-4
d_gene: TRBD2
CDR3nt: TGTGCCAGCAGTTGGCTAGCGGGAACGGACACCGGGGAGCTGTTTTTT
CDR3aa: CASSWLAGTDTGELFF

j_gene: TRBJ2-4
abundance: NA
v_gene: TRBV6-5
d_gene: NA
CDR3nt: TGTGCCAGCAGTTTAGTCGTGGGGCTAGCCAAAAACATTCAGTACTTC
CDR3aa: CASSLVVGLAKNIQYF

j_gene: TRBJ2-1
abundance: many
v_gene: TRBV7-8
d_gene: NA
CDR3nt: TGTGCCAGCAGCTTAAGAACCAATGAGCAGTTCTTC
CDR3aa: CASSLRTNEQFF

j_gene: TRBJ2-5
abundance: few
v_gene: TRBV28
d_gene: NA
CDR3nt: TGTGCCAGCAGTCTGGCATCAGGGCCGAAGACCCAGTACTTC
CDR3aa: CASSLASGPKTQYF

j_gene: TRBJ2-3
abundance: many
v_gene: TRBV18
d_gene: TRBD1
CDR3nt: TGTGCCAGCTCACCGACAGGGGGCGGCACAGATACGCAGTATTTT
CDR3aa: CASSPTGGGTDTQYF

j_gene: TRBJ2-5
abundance: NA
v_gene: TRBV20-1
d_gene: NA
CDR3nt: TGCAGTGCTAGAGAGGCTAGTGTAGAGGAGACCCAGTACTTC
CDR3aa: CSAREASVEETQYF

j_gene: TRBJ2-2
abundance: many
v_gene: TRBV28
d_gene: NA
CDR3nt: TGTGCCAGCAGTTTCTGGCAGGGTTTCAACACCGGGGAGCTGTTTTTT
CDR3aa: CASSFWQGFNTGELFF

j_gene: TRBJ1-1
abundance: NA
v_gene: TRBV29-1
d_gene: NA
CDR3nt: TGCAGCGTTGTGCGCAGGACGAACACTGAAGCTTTCTTT
CDR3aa: CSVVRRTNTEAFF

j_gene: TRBJ2-3
abundance: NA
v_gene: TRBV11-2
d_gene: NA
CDR3nt: TGTGCCAGCAGCTCAGTTTTCACAGATACGCAGTATTTT
CDR3aa: CASSSVFTDTQYF

j_gene: TRBJ1-1
abundance: few
v_gene: TRBV28
d_gene: NA
CDR3nt: TGTGCCAGCAGTTTCTTCAGTGAAGCTTTCTTT
CDR3aa: CASSFFSEAFF

j_gene: TRBJ1-6
abundance: few
v_gene: TRBV7-8
d_gene: TRBD1
CDR3nt: TGTGCCAGCAGCTCCGGGGCCAGGGGGGCTTCTAATTCACCCCTCCACTTT
CDR3aa: CASSSGARGASNSPLHF

j_gene: TRBJ2-3
abundance: few
v_gene: TRBV20-1
d_gene: TRBD2
CDR3nt: TGCAGTGCGCCGGGCGGGAGGAACCCGGGGACAGATACGCAGTATTTT
CDR3aa: CSAPGGRNPGTDTQYF

j_gene: TRBJ2-7
abundance: NA
v_gene: TRBV29-1
d_gene: TRBD1
CDR3nt: TGCAGCGTGACGGGGACAGGGAGAGAGCAGTACTTC
CDR3aa: CSVTGTGREQYF

j_gene: TRBJ2-7
abundance: NA
v_gene: TRBV4-3
d_gene: TRBD1
CDR3nt: TGCGCCAGCAACCAAGATGCGACAGGGGGGGTCGAGCAGTACTTC
CDR3aa: CASNQDATGGVEQYF

j_gene: TRBJ2-2
abundance: many
v_gene: TRBV28
d_gene: NA
CDR3nt: TGTGCCAGCAGTACAGGGACCCACGGGGAGCTGTTTTTT
CDR3aa: CASSTGTHGELFF

j_gene: TRBJ2-1
abundance: many
v_gene: TRBV14
d_gene: TRBD2
CDR3nt: TGTGCCAGCAGCGCCCAGACTAGCGGGGGGGCCAATGAGCAGTTCTTC
CDR3aa: CASSAQTSGGANEQFF

j_gene: TRBJ1-6
abundance: many
v_gene: TRBV10-3
d_gene: TRBD1
CDR3nt: TGTGCCATCAGTGATCCGGGACAGGGGAAGAGCTCCTATAATTCACCCCTCCACTTT
CDR3aa: CAISDPGQGKSSYNSPLHF

j_gene: TRBJ2-1
abundance: few
v_gene: TRBV9
d_gene: TRBD2
CDR3nt: TGTGCCAGCAGCGTAGCGGGAGCGGGAGGGGTACATGAGCAGTTCTTC
CDR3aa: CASSVAGAGGVHEQFF

j_gene: TRBJ2-3
abundance: NA
v_gene: TRBV18
d_gene: NA
CDR3nt: TGTGCCAGCTCACCCCCGGGCGATACGCAGTATTTT
CDR3aa: CASSPPGDTQYF